Here is one T cell receptor (beta chain) with its context. Its antigen is undetermined. Terminally differentiated effector memory CD45RA+ cells were excluded from the naive CD8 cells, which were CD45RO-negative and positively selected for CCR7. This record comes from a study of shared clonotypes between healthy human individuals. General observations from the study: Compared with memory subsets, naive subsets generally had larger estimated richness.

The CDR3 contains 15 residues. CDR1 and CDR2 from the germline V gene are SEHNR and FQNEAQ (reference sequence). The V gene lost 4 bases and the J gene lost 6 bases, with 18 bases spanning the gap. TCRdb's copy holds only in-frame clones and misses some; the assay was immunoSEQ multiplex PCR. Among hundreds of thousands of clones, around 95% were seen once, and the ten largest hold about 0.11%. This sequence joins TRBV7-9 and TRBJ1-1; tentative D call: TRBD1 (6 bases). Material for sequencing was naive CD8+ T cells sorted from blood. The TCR was taken from a woman in her twenties or thirties in good health. CDR3: CASSSGGGLRPEAFF. The CDR3 nucleotides read TGTGCCAGCAGCTCTGGCGGGGGGCTGAGACCTGAAGCTTTCTTT.